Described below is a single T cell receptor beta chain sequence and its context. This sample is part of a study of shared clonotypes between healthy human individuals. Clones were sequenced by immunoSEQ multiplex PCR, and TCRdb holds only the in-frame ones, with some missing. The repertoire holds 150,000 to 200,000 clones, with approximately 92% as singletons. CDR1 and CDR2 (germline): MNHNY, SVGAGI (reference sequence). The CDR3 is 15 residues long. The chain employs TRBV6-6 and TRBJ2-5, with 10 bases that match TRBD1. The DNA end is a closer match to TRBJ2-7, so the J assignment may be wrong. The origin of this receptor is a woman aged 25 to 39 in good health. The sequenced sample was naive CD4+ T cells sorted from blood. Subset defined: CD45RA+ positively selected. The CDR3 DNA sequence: TGTGCCAGCAGTCGCCCCGGGACAGGGGAGTACGAGCAGTACTTC. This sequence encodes CASSRPGTGEYEQYF.